This TCR beta chain came from a study of cytomegalovirus exposure and HLA in healthy donors. This PCR relied on a set of 60 Vbeta primers and 13 Jbeta primers. Sequencing was performed with immunoSEQ multiplex PCR; in TCRdb, only in-frame clones are kept and a portion is missing. The sample records around 170,000 clones, 71% being singletons. CDR3 length: 14 amino acids. Between the trimmed V and J ends, which lost 1 base and 8 bases, there was a span of 14 bases. Germline values: CDR1 KGHSH, CDR2 LQKENI. The chain recombines TRBV18 with TRBJ1-2; possibly TRBD1 for D (6 bases). What was sequenced was PBMCs. This TCR came from a girl aged 5 to 17 in good health and CMV-seronegative. The CDR3 is CASSPLDQGRGYTF. The CDR3 bases are TGTGCCAGCTCACCACTTGATCAGGGGAGAGGCTACACCTTC.